This T cell receptor (beta chain) stems from a study of T cell repertoires in cytomegalovirus infection. Using its own MiXCR run on the reads, TCRdb lists one record per CDR3 protein. The top ten clones hold 1.5% to 2% of a sample with approximately 250,000 distinct CDR3 sequences, 10% to 15% of them seen once. There are many counts of this clonotype. The V gene lost 0 bases and the J gene lost 2 bases, with 14 bases spanning the gap. The CDR3 length is 18 residues. Looked up from germline, CDR1 is MNHEY and CDR2 is SVGAGI. The rearrangement joins TRBV6-5 to TRBJ2-6, with D hard to call. The specimen was PBMCs. The TCR sequence derives from a human donor in good health (CMV status not recorded). Some clones in this sample may be carry-over from other donors' samples. CDR3 loop: CASSYSPLVGTGANVLTF. As DNA, the CDR3 is TGTGCCAGCAGTTACTCCCCCCTAGTGGGGACTGGGGCCAACGTCCTGACTTTC.